The entry below describes one T cell receptor beta chain. The clone's antigen remains unknown. No base quality values were provided; no much bigger clone lies one nucleotide off. The CDR3 sequence holds 15 residues, the cysteine and phenylalanine included. Here the CDR3 DNA is all that survives: 45 bases in frame from base 1. The junction shows trimming of 1 base on V and 10 bases on J, and the gene matches do not reach 7 bases of it. Via the germline V gene, CDR1 is KGHSH and CDR2 LQKENI. Each collaborating institution followed its own protocols to collect whole blood in K2EDTA tubes. Collaborator samples were shipped for TCRbeta analysis as frozen whole blood, isolated PBMCs, or DNA extracted from either sample type. This record comes from a study of blood T cell repertoires in COVID-19 (dated by TCRdb to 2018 to 2020). For the study in its entirety: Samples from collaborators originated in the United States, Italy and Spain and spanned both the acute and convalescent phases of COVID-19. The material from the prospective study consisted of cDNA or gDNA derived from T cells, B-cell-depleted T cells, or PBMCs. The dataset comprised deeply sampled blood TCRbeta repertoires from subjects exposed to, actively infected with, or recovered from COVID-19. The repertoires were made available in a free public database intended to serve as a resource for research on the immune response to SARS-CoV-2. Samples came from the ongoing ImmuneRACE study (first 160 participants) plus 1,254 subjects from 6 global collaborators. Sample metadata almost always included a de-identified subject ID, COVID-19 status, age in years and sex. HLA class I and class II types, where available, came from metadata supplied by the sample provider rather than from assay-based typing. Beyond this particular receptor, the publication reports: The amount of clinical and demographic metadata varied by source and participant and was provided uncurated.

TCRbeta CDR3 regions were amplified from genomic DNA using the immunoSEQ Assay, a bias-controlled multiplex PCR. The authors processed their data as follows. The number of nucleated cells in each sample was estimated from the amplification of reference gene primers within the assay. Sequence reads were collapsed and filtered to measure the absolute abundance of every unique TCRbeta CDR3 rearrangement. Productive Simpson clonality was computed per sample as the square root of Simpson's diversity index over productive rearrangements. TCRdb provides this immuneACCESS table in a form limited to in-frame rearrangements. Some clones are lacking; in checked studies, under half of them reflect an unresolved V gene, and why the rest are absent is not known. V and J calls and clone size are given by that table; D and trimming were obtained from the DNA. Across this sample there are some 110,000 clones, with roughly 82% seen only once. The top ten clonotypes cover 4.8% of the sample.

The V and J segments used are TRBV18 and TRBJ1-6; 7 nucleotides in the junction match TRBD1. The source of this sequence is a man between 60 and 70 years old with acute or convalescent COVID-19. Specimen: peripheral blood. The DNA is as follows: TGTGCCAGCTCACCACTCCGGGACAGTTCGTCACCCCTCCACTTT. It is translated as CASSPLRDSSSPLHF.